This T cell receptor (beta chain) was sequenced during a study of human T cells and chemical hapten exposure. Study-level information: Read at 6 days, the patch tests placed 0.01% DPC on the upper back.

Time point given: pre-sensitization, week 0. Treatment here: therapeutic diphenylcyclopropenone sensitization with weekly scalp DPC. Total RNA extraction was carried out from unfractionated whole blood. TCRdb fed the RACE reads into MiXCR, producing one record per CDR3 protein. The sample shows 300,000 to 450,000 distinct CDR3 sequences, 4.5% to 5.5% of them seen only once. Per the germline V gene, CDR1 is LNHDA and CDR2 is SQIVND (reference sequence). The CDR3 contains 18 residues. The V end lost 3 bases, the J end lost 7 bases, and 22 bases lay between the germline ends. The receptor's source is a young woman with alopecia areata. Some clones in this sample may be carry-over from other donors' samples. The sample in question was whole blood, obtained in connection with sensitization to the hapten diphenylcyclopropenone (DPC). The chain combines TRBV19 with TRBJ1-6; D gene uncertain. DNA of the CDR3: TGTGCCAGTAGTATCCAATCATACACGGTCGCCTTGAATTCACCCCTCCACTTT. Protein: CASSIQSYTVALNSPLHF.